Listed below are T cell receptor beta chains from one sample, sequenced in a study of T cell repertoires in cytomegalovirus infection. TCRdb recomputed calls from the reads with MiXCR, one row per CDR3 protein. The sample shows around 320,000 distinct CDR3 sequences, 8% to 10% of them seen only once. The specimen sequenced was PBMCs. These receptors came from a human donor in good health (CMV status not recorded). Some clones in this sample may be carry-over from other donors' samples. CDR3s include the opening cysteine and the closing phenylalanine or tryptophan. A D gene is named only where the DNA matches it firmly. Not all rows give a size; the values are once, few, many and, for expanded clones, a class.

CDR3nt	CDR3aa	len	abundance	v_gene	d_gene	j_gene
TGTGCCAGCAGCTTAAGGGGACTAGCGGGAGAGACCCAGTACTTC	CASSLRGLAGETQYF	15	few	TRBV7-3	TRBD2	TRBJ2-5
TGCAGTGCCCCAGGGCGGCTAGCGGGAGCCGATTCCTACAATGAGCAGTTCTTC	CSAPGRLAGADSYNEQFF	18	many	TRBV20-1	TRBD2	TRBJ2-1
TGTGCCAGCACCCGGGAGGGATCCGGAAACACCATATATTTT	CASTREGSGNTIYF	14	few	TRBV12-3/TRBV12-4	-	TRBJ1-3
TGTGCCAGCAGTGAACAGTGTAGCACCGGGGAGCTGTTTTTT	CASSEQCSTGELFF	14	-	TRBV6-1	-	TRBJ2-2
TGTGCCAGCAGCCAAGGGCCAAACAATGAGCAGTTCTTC	CASSQGPNNEQFF	13	-	TRBV14	-	TRBJ2-1
TGTGCCAGCAGCTTAGGTACGACACTCATCTACAATGAGCAGTTCTTC	CASSLGTTLIYNEQFF	16	-	TRBV7-3	-	TRBJ2-1
TGTGCCAGTAGTACCCACCGGGACTCCTATAGCAATCAGCCCCAGCATTTT	CASSTHRDSYSNQPQHF	17	many	TRBV19	-	TRBJ1-5
TGTGCCATCAGTGGACTAGCGGGAGCGGGCACCGGGGAGCTGTTTTTT	CAISGLAGAGTGELFF	16	-	TRBV10-3	TRBD2	TRBJ2-2
TGTGCCAGCAGCCCCGGGCCTGTCCAAGAGACCCAGTACTTC	CASSPGPVQETQYF	14	many	TRBV7-2	-	TRBJ2-5
TGTGCCAGCAGCTCCGGAGTCTTTAATGAAAAACTGTTTTTT	CASSSGVFNEKLFF	14	-	TRBV7-9	-	TRBJ1-4
TGTGCCAGCAGTTTTGGGAGGGTTTACGAGCAGTACTTC	CASSFGRVYEQYF	13	few	TRBV12-3/TRBV12-4	TRBD2	TRBJ2-7
TGTGCCAGCAGCTTGGCCGGTCGGAACTCCTACGAGCAGTACTTC	CASSLAGRNSYEQYF	15	-	TRBV5-5	-	TRBJ2-7
TGTGCCAGCAGCTCACCATTCGGGCAGGGGTGGGTCACCGGGGAGCTGTTTTTT	CASSSPFGQGWVTGELFF	18	few	TRBV11-2	-	TRBJ2-2
TGCAGTGCTAAGGCGGGAGGGACCTACAATGAGCAGTTCTTC	CSAKAGGTYNEQFF	14	few	TRBV20-1	TRBD2	TRBJ2-1
TGTGCCAGCAGTTTGTACGGCGCCTACGAGCAGTACTTC	CASSLYGAYEQYF	13	-	TRBV28	-	TRBJ2-7
TGTGCCAGCAGCTCCGGGACTAGGACAGATACGCAGTATTTT	CASSSGTRTDTQYF	14	many	TRBV7-2	TRBD2	TRBJ2-3
TGTGCCAGCAGTTTCAGGAATTCACCCCTCCACTTT	CASSFRNSPLHF	12	many	TRBV27	-	TRBJ1-6
TGTGCCAGCAGCACGGACAGTAACTATGGCTACACCTTC	CASSTDSNYGYTF	13	-	TRBV12-3/TRBV12-4	-	TRBJ1-2
TGTGCCAGCAGCTTGGGTAGCGGGGGGATAGATACGCAGTATTTT	CASSLGSGGIDTQYF	15	many	TRBV5-4	TRBD2	TRBJ2-3
TGTGCCAGCAGCTTCGGACTAGCGCCCCGGAGTGAGCAGTTCTTC	CASSFGLAPRSEQFF	15	many	TRBV7-9	TRBD2	TRBJ2-1
TGTGCCAGCAGCTCCCTCCGGGCTAGCGGGAGAAGCTCCTACAATGAGCAGTTCTTC	CASSSLRASGRSSYNEQFF	19	many	TRBV11-2	TRBD2	TRBJ2-1
TGTGCCAGCAGTTTAGGACTCTCGGGATTCGCCTACGAGCAGTACTTC	CASSLGLSGFAYEQYF	16	few	TRBV27	-	TRBJ2-7
TGTGCCAGCAGGGGGACAGGGGGCCCAAGCTCCTACAATGAGCAGTTCTTC	CASRGTGGPSSYNEQFF	17	many	TRBV12-3/TRBV12-4	TRBD1	TRBJ2-1
TGTGCCAGCAGCCAAGATACGACTAGCGGGAGGAACTACAATGAGCAGTTCTTC	CASSQDTTSGRNYNEQFF	18	many	TRBV4-2	TRBD2	TRBJ2-1
TGTGCCACCAGCTCTCGAGGACACGGGACCTACGAGCAGTACTTC	CATSSRGHGTYEQYF	15	few	TRBV15	-	TRBJ2-7
TGTGCCAGCAGCTCCCCAATCGGGAGTAATGAAAAACTGTTTTTT	CASSSPIGSNEKLFF	15	many	TRBV7-9	-	TRBJ1-4
TGTGCCATCAGGCCAGCTCTGCAGGGGTCTGAAGCTTTCTTT	CAIRPALQGSEAFF	14	few	TRBV10-3	-	TRBJ1-1
TGCAGCGTGGACGGGACTAGCGGGAGGGCCGAGCAGTACTTC	CSVDGTSGRAEQYF	14	few	TRBV29-1	TRBD2	TRBJ2-7
TGTGCCAGCAGTCGGGCCGGGACGGTACAAGAGACCCAGTACTTC	CASSRAGTVQETQYF	15	few	TRBV28	-	TRBJ2-5
TGTGCCAGCAGCCAAGAGAGCGCACAGAAAATGAACACTGAAGCTTTCTTT	CASSQESAQKMNTEAFF	17	few	TRBV14	-	TRBJ1-1
TGCGCCAGCAGCCACCTAGGCTCAGGGACTAGCGGAGCGAACACCGGGGAGCTGTTTTTT	CASSHLGSGTSGANTGELFF	20	many	TRBV4-3	TRBD2	TRBJ2-2
TGTGCCAGCAGCCAGGGGTCCCAATCCAAAAACATTCAGTACTTC	CASSQGSQSKNIQYF	15	many	TRBV7-4	-	TRBJ2-4
TGTGCCAGCAGTTACCCGACAGGGGTTGGAGCGGGTTTCTGGCCAGATACGCAGTATTTT	CASSYPTGVGAGFWPDTQYF	20	-	TRBV6-2/TRBV6-3	TRBD1	TRBJ2-3
TGTGCCAGCAGCTTAGCAAGTAGGGGACAGGGTGTATTGGACACTGAAGCTTTCTTT	CASSLASRGQGVLDTEAFF	19	many	TRBV7-8	TRBD1	TRBJ1-1
TGTGCCAGCAGTTTGTTAGATTCCACCGGGGAGCTGTTTTTT	CASSLLDSTGELFF	14	few	TRBV12-3/TRBV12-4	-	TRBJ2-2
TGCGCCAGCAGCCAAGTCCCGTATTCACCCCTCCACTTT	CASSQVPYSPLHF	13	-	TRBV4-3	-	TRBJ1-6
TGTGCCAGCAGCTTAGATGAGTCTTTCGGGGAGCTGTTTTTT	CASSLDESFGELFF	14	-	TRBV11-2	-	TRBJ2-2
TGTGCCAGCAGCCGGACCGGTCTCTCCTACGAGCAGTACTTC	CASSRTGLSYEQYF	14	once	TRBV7-9	-	TRBJ2-7
TGTGCCGGAGGGGGGCCTGGGGCCAACGTCCTGACTTTC	CAGGGPGANVLTF	13	many	TRBV7-6	-	TRBJ2-6
TGTGCCAGCAGCTTTGACAGGGCGGACGAGCAGTACTTC	CASSFDRADEQYF	13	-	TRBV5-6	TRBD1	TRBJ2-7
TGTGCCAGCAGTTACACCCCTCAGAGATCCGAGCAGTACTTC	CASSYTPQRSEQYF	14	-	TRBV6-2/TRBV6-3	-	TRBJ2-7
TGTGCCAGCAGCTTAGCAGGGGGGCCGGGAAGCTCCTACAATGAGCAGTTCTTC	CASSLAGGPGSSYNEQFF	18	many	TRBV7-8	-	TRBJ2-1
TGTGCCAGCAGCGCCTGGGACAGGGTGGATGGCTACACCTTC	CASSAWDRVDGYTF	14	-	TRBV5-6	TRBD1	TRBJ1-2
TGCGCCAGCAGCCTCCTAGCGGGGGCATGGAATGAGCAGTTCTTC	CASSLLAGAWNEQFF	15	-	TRBV4-1	TRBD2	TRBJ2-1
TGTGCCTTGCCGACCGGGAGCTCTGGAAACACCATATATTTT	CALPTGSSGNTIYF	14	many	TRBV30	-	TRBJ1-3
TGTGCCAGCAGCTTTAGGCGGACAGGGCAAGAGACCCAGTACTTC	CASSFRRTGQETQYF	15	many	TRBV5-6	TRBD1	TRBJ2-5
TGTGCCAGCAGCTTGCGACAGGGGATAGACACCGGGGAGCTGTTTTTT	CASSLRQGIDTGELFF	16	many	TRBV5-6	TRBD1	TRBJ2-2
TGCAGCGTAGGGCAGGGGGCTTTGACTAGCGGGAGGGCCACCTACAATGAGCAGTTCTTC	CSVGQGALTSGRATYNEQFF	20	-	TRBV29-1	TRBD2	TRBJ2-1
TGCAGTGCTAGGGCAGGGGGCGCTTATAATTCACCCCTCCACTTT	CSARAGGAYNSPLHF	15	-	TRBV20-1	TRBD1	TRBJ1-6
TGTGCCAGCAGCTTTGGGGCAGGATACGAGCAGTACTTC	CASSFGAGYEQYF	13	many	TRBV7-3	-	TRBJ2-7
TGTGCCAGCAGTTACCATCTAGCGGGAGGGCCCGTCAATGAGCAGTTCTTC	CASSYHLAGGPVNEQFF	17	few	TRBV6-2/TRBV6-3	TRBD2	TRBJ2-1
TGTGCCAGCAGCAACAGGGGGCAAGGGGCCAACGTCCTGACTTTC	CASSNRGQGANVLTF	15	many	TRBV6-6	TRBD1	TRBJ2-6
TGCAGCGTTAGGGGCCAGGGTCTCTACGAGCAGTACTTC	CSVRGQGLYEQYF	13	-	TRBV29-1	-	TRBJ2-7